The following is a T cell receptor (beta chain) sequence with its context. Its antigen is unknown. Mismatch with germline at one junction end may stem from a read error. The data belong to a study of OX40 agonist ivuxolimab in advanced cancers. Study-wide background: The dose of intravenous ivuxolimab that patients received every 2 weeks ranged from 0.01 to 10 mg/kg.

Per the germline V gene, CDR1 is SNHLY and CDR2 is FYNNEI. The CDR3 totals 13 residues. Study-wide results and limits: On average, CD8+ T cells had more expanded clones than CD4+. Some nonresponders likewise displayed low normalized T-cell clonal expansion.

Sequenced by immunoSEQ multiplex PCR; TCRdb stores in-frame clones only, minus some. The data contain under 100,000 clones, 75% to 95% of them singletons. V and J are TRBV2 and TRBJ1-1, with D hard to call. The sample was CD4+ or CD8+ T cells sorted from blood, taken in a trial of the OX40 agonist ivuxolimab. The TCR comes from an adult with an advanced solid tumor such as melanoma, head and neck, liver or kidney cancer. The CDR3 bases are TGTGCCAGCAGCTGGAACCCGAACTCTGAAGCTTTCTTT. Protein product: CASSWNPNSEAFF. Based on the CDR3 plus reference TRBV2 and TRBJ1-1, the full variable domain is EPEVTQTPSHQVTQMGQEVILRCVPISNHLYFYWYRQILGQKVEFLVSFYNNEISEKSEIFDDQFSVERPDGSNFTLKIRSTKLEDSAMYFCASSWNPNSEAFFGQGTRLTVV.